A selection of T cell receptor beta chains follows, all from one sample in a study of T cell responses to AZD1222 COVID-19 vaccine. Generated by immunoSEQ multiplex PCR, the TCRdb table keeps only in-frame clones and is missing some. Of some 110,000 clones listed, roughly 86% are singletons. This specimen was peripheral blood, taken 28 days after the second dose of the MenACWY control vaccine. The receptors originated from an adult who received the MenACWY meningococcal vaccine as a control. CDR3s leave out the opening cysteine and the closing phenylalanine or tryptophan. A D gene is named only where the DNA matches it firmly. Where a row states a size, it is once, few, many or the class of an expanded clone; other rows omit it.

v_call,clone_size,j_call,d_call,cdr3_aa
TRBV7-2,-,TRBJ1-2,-,ASSLDPSPYYGYT
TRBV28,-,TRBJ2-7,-,ASSSPNPPYEQY
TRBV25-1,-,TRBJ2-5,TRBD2,ASSEYASGGTETQY
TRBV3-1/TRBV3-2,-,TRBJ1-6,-,ASSQADSGASPLH
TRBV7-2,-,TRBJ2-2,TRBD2,ASSFRLAGNTGELF
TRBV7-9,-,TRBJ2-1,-,ASSPRTVATLTKQF
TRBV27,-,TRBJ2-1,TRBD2,ASSLSIWTSGGRDNEQF
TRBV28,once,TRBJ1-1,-,ASSLSTGGKVEAF
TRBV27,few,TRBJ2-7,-,ASSLSGYEQY
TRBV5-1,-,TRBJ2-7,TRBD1,ASSPGQTSYEQY
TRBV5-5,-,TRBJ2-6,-,ASSLGGAGANVLT
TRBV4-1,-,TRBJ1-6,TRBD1,ASSQAYQGGFNSPLH
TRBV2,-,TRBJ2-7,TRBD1,ASRTGTGYYEQY
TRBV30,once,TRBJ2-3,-,AWGRSLGTDTQY
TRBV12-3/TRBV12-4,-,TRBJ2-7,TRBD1,ASIRQGLGEQY
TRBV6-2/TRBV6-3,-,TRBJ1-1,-,ASSYSTDSLNTEAF
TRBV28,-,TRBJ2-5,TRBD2,ASSPKLAGALGTQY
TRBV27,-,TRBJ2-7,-,ASSFGRHYEQY